The 30 T cell receptor beta chains in this list originate from one sample, sequenced in a study of T-cell reconstitution after alpha-beta-depleted transplantation in children. Preparation of the TCRbeta library involved a method that used unique molecular identifiers. TCRdb re-called the PCR reads with MiXCR, one entry per CDR3 protein. The table shows nearly 200,000 distinct CDR3 sequences, with 5% to 7.5% occurring only once. The sample was PBMCs, taken before TCRalphabeta/CD19-depleted stem cell transplant. These receptors all come from a girl under three years old with combined immunodeficiency, due to receive a stem cell transplant.

This clonotype occurred many times. The CDR3 protein is CASSLGHSGDEQYF. The CDR3, as DNA: TGTGCCAGCTCACTGGGACACTCAGGGGACGAGCAGTACTTC. This chain uses TRBV18 with TRBJ2-7, with TRBD1 as a possible D gene (6 bases). The CDR3 is 14 residues long. From germline, CDR1 is KGHSH and CDR2 LQKENI. Trimming left V 4 bases short and J 5 bases short, with 15 bases between.

This clonotype was detected many times. J is TRBJ2-5 and V is TRBV7-8, with 7 positions matching TRBD1. The junction had 6 bases not matched to a gene; V was cut back by 4 bases and J by 1 base. The CDR3 sequence is 15 residues long. CDR1 is SGHVS, CDR2 FQNEAQ, per germline. CDR3 sequence: CASSYSGDSQETQYF. DNA of the CDR3: TGTGCCAGCAGCTACTCAGGGGACAGCCAAGAGACCCAGTACTTC.

This clonotype was seen a few times. A junction boundary mismatches the germline segment, possibly from a read error. This rearrangement joins TRBV6-1 to TRBJ2-5; D is perhaps TRBD2 (5 bases). Germline V gives CDR1 MNHNS, CDR2 SASEGT. This CDR3 spans 15 amino acids. CDR3 loop: CAGRPGWSGQETQYF. CDR3 sequence (DNA): TGTGCCGGCAGGCCTGGGTGGAGCGGACAAGAGACCCAGTACTTC.

There are many counts of this clonotype. This chain connects TRBV20-1 to TRBJ2-1; TRBD2 matches 12 bases. There are 15 residues in the CDR3. V dropped 7 bases and J dropped 8; count of bases not matched to a gene: 12. Looked up from germline, CDR1 is DFQATT and CDR2 is SNEGSKA (reference sequence). The CDR3 DNA sequence: TGCAGTGGGGAACGAGGGACTAGCGGGTGGGATGAGCAGTTCTTC. Its translation: CSGERGTSGWDEQFF.

This clonotype turned up a few times. The chain recombines TRBV4-3 with TRBJ2-1; D gene uncertain. The CDR3 contains 13 residues. CDR1 is LGHNA and CDR2 is YSLEER in the germline V gene. Trimming cost V 0 bases and J 4 bases, with 4 bases left between them. The CDR3 nucleotides are TGCGCCAGCAGCCAAGAGCGGTACAATGAGCAGTTCTTC. The encoded protein is CASSQERYNEQFF.

V and J are TRBV29-1 and TRBJ1-4; TRBD1 matches 9 bases. The CDR3 is 13 amino acids. The V gene end was trimmed by 7 bases and the J gene end by 7 bases; junction bases not matched to a gene: 7. Germline V gives CDR1 SQVTM, CDR2 ANQGSEA. The CDR3 nucleotides are TGCAGCGCACGACAGGGGGGGGGTGAAAAACTGTTTTTT. This encodes CSARQGGGEKLFF.

At least ten counts were recorded for this clonotype. The V gene is TRBV9, the J gene TRBJ2-5; D remains unclear. There are 14 residues in the CDR3. Trimming removed 0 bases from V and 3 bases from J, with 9 bases in between. CDR1 SGDLS and CDR2 YYNGEE come from the germline V gene. The CDR3 loop is CASSVGVVEETQYF. DNA for the CDR3: TGTGCCAGCAGCGTAGGTGTGGTTGAAGAGACCCAGTACTTC.

In its sample, this clonotype was seen many times. The genes are TRBV19 and TRBJ1-1, with 8 bases aligning to TRBD1. The germline gives CDR1 LNHDA, CDR2 SQIVND (reference sequence). The CDR3 has 14 residues. V lost 8 bases to trimming and J lost 0 bases; unmatched junction nucleotides: 5. CDR3 coding DNA: TGTGCCAGTCATGAGGACAGGGTGAACACTGAAGCTTTCTTT. Translation gives CASHEDRVNTEAFF.

This clonotype appeared many times. The chain uses TRBV29-1 and TRBJ1-2, with a weak D call TRBD1 (5 bases). V lost 0 bases to trimming and J lost 4 bases, with 18 bases between them. The germline CDR1 and CDR2 sequences are SQVTM and ANQGSEA. The CDR3 is 16 amino acids. CDR3 sequence: CSVEDSVRDPGYGYTF. CDR3 DNA sequence: TGCAGCGTTGAAGATTCGGTCAGGGACCCGGGCTATGGCTACACCTTC.

At least ten counts were recorded for this clonotype. J is TRBJ2-5 and V is TRBV28; weak D call: TRBD1 (5 bases). Germline V gene sequence: CDR1 MDHEN, CDR2 SYDVKM. Trimming removed 7 bases from V and 5 bases from J, with 17 bases in between. The CDR3 contains 14 residues. The CDR3 here is CASTPQGAWETQYF. For the CDR3, the DNA is TGTGCCAGCACTCCCCAAGGGGCATGGGAGACCCAGTACTTC. Together with reference TRBV28 and TRBJ2-5, the CDR3 gives the full variable domain: DVKVTQSSRYLVKRTGEKVFLECVQDMDHENMFWYRQDPGLGLRLIYFSYDVKMKEKGDIPEGYSVSREKKERFSLILESASTNQTSMYLCASTPQGAWETQYFGPGTRLLVL.

This clonotype was detected only a few times. V is TRBV6-2 or TRBV6-3 and J is TRBJ2-1; no clear D gene. Per the germline V gene, CDR1 is MNHEY and CDR2 is SVGEGT. Trimming removed 0 bases at V and 15 bases at J, with 12 bases between. The CDR3 is 12 residues long. The CDR3: CASSYSVEARFF. The CDR3 nucleotides are TGTGCCAGCAGTTACTCAGTGGAAGCGCGGTTCTTC.

This clonotype showed up many times. The V gene is TRBV4-3, the J gene TRBJ2-1; D is uncertain. The V gene lost 3 bases and the J gene lost 1 base, with 10 bases spanning the gap. In germline, CDR1 is LGHNA, CDR2 YSLEER. The CDR3 totals 15 residues. CDR3 sequence: CASSQDIASYNEQFF. The CDR3 nucleotides are TGCGCCAGCAGCCAGGATATAGCATCCTACAATGAGCAGTTCTTC.

This clonotype came up many times. The J gene is TRBJ1-4, the V gene TRBV7-2, with a tentative D call TRBD1 (5 bases). The CDR3 consists of 15 residues. Germline V CDR1 and CDR2: SGHTA, FQGNSA. V lost 4 bases, J lost 4 bases, and 13 bases lay in between. CDR3 residues: CASSSKTEDNEKLFF. In DNA, the CDR3 is TGTGCCAGCAGCTCCAAGACAGAGGATAATGAAAAACTGTTTTTT.

This clonotype was counted many times. This chain joins TRBV6-5 and TRBJ2-2, with TRBD2 matching 13 bases. Germline lookup yields CDR1 MNHEY and CDR2 SVGAGI. The V and J ends lost 7 bases and 2 bases, in that order; junction bases with no gene match: 4. CDR3 length: 16 residues. The CDR3: CASTRLAGGNTGELFF. CDR3 nucleotides: TGTGCCAGCACCCGACTAGCGGGAGGCAACACCGGGGAGCTGTTTTTT.

This clonotype is categorized as medium-sized. The V and J genes are TRBV12-3 or TRBV12-4 and TRBJ2-2, with 7 positions matching TRBD2. The CDR3 has 15 residues. V lost 5 bases to trimming and J lost 2 bases; unmatched junction nucleotides: 5. CDR3 DNA: TGTGCCAGCAGTCCCGGGACTATAAACACCGGGGAGCTGTTTTTT. Its protein product is CASSPGTINTGELFF.

The sample holds many counts of this clonotype. This chain connects TRBV3-1 to TRBJ2-7; 8 bases line up with TRBD2. Germline loops: CDR1 LGHDT, CDR2 YNNKEL (reference sequence). V gave up 0 bases and J gave up 2 bases; unmatched junction bases: 9. The CDR3 runs 17 residues. The CDR3 DNA is TGTGCCAGCAGCCAAGATCCAGCGGGGGCAAGGGCCTACGAGCAGTACTTC. This sequence encodes CASSQDPAGARAYEQYF.

The table lists this clonotype with a few counts. This chain connects TRBV15 to TRBJ2-7; no firm D call. This CDR3 has 16 amino acids. In germline, CDR1 is LNHNV, CDR2 YYDKDF (reference sequence). Trimming removed 1 base at V and 6 bases at J, with 19 bases between. The CDR3 sequence: CATSRATPLGKREQYF. For the CDR3, the DNA is TGTGCCACCAGCAGAGCTACGCCGCTAGGGAAGCGCGAGCAGTACTTC.

This clonotype has at least ten counts. This chain joins TRBV7-6 and TRBJ2-3, with D perhaps TRBD1 (6 bases). Trimming removed 3 bases at V and 2 bases at J, with 12 bases between. The CDR3 extends over 15 amino acids. CDR1 and CDR2 (germline): SGHVS, FNYEAQ. CDR3 in DNA: TGTGCCAGCAGCTTTATGCAGGGGTACACAGATACGCAGTATTTT. This encodes CASSFMQGYTDTQYF. The full variable domain, with the rest looked up from reference TRBV7-6 and TRBJ2-3, is GAGVSQSPRYKVTKRGQDVALRCDPISGHVSLYWYRQALGQGPEFLTYFNYEAQQDKSGLPNDRFSAERPEGSISTLTIQRTEQRDSAMYRCASSFMQGYTDTQYFGPGTRLTVL.

This clonotype was picked up many times. The J gene is TRBJ2-1, the V gene TRBV4-3; no clear D. The CDR3 covers 14 residues. Germline V CDR1 and CDR2: LGHNA, YSLEER. V was clipped by 1 base and J by 14 bases, with 18 bases between them. CDR3 sequence (DNA): TGCGCCAGCAGCCAAGTACCCAGCGCCCTTCGCAAGTTCTTC. It codes for CASSQVPSALRKFF.

This rearrangement joins TRBV7-9 to TRBJ2-7; D possibly uses TRBD1 or TRBD2 (5 bases each). The CDR3 length is 15 residues. Germline CDR1 SEHNR, CDR2 FQNEAQ (reference sequence). V was shortened by 6 bases and J by 2 bases, with 17 bases between the two germline ends. The CDR3 spells CASRSGDGLTYEQYF. The DNA for the CDR3 is TGTGCCAGCAGATCCGGGGACGGCCTCACCTACGAGCAGTACTTC.

This clonotype was picked up many times. The DNA of the CDR3 is TGTGCCAGCAGTTTAGGGTCTGGCGAGCAGTACTTC. This sequence encodes CASSLGSGEQYF. V usage is TRBV12-3 or TRBV12-4 and J usage is TRBJ2-7; no reliable D call. V was cut by 1 base and J by 6 bases, with 7 bases left in between. The CDR3 runs 12 residues.

The chain has TRBV7-8 and TRBJ1-6, with 7 bases that match TRBD1. Per germline, CDR1 SGHVS and CDR2 FQNEAQ. This CDR3 region has 19 residues. V lost 6 bases, J lost 0 bases, and 14 bases stayed unmatched. CDR3 in DNA: TGTGCCAGCAGTCTCCAAGGACAGGCGCCAAGCTCCTATAATTCACCCCTCCACTTT. It yields the protein CASSLQGQAPSSYNSPLHF.

This clonotype was recorded many times. The chain is built from TRBV20-1 and TRBJ1-4; 10 nucleotides agree with TRBD1. Germline-derived CDR1 and CDR2 are DFQATT and SNEGSKA (reference sequence). The CDR3 has 16 amino acids. Unmatched junction bases numbered 9, after V lost 0 bases and J lost 8 bases. The CDR3 DNA follows: TGCAGTGCTAGAGATGACGACAGGGGGCCCGGAGAAAAACTGTTTTTT. Translation gives CSARDDDRGPGEKLFF.

This clonotype was detected many times. The J gene is TRBJ1-6, the V gene TRBV9; no clear D gene. The V gene's germline CDR1 is SGDLS and CDR2 YYNGEE. The V gene lost 4 bases and the J gene lost 6 bases, with 14 bases spanning the gap. The length of the CDR3 is 15 residues. The CDR3 DNA reads TGTGCCAGCAGCACAGCCACACAGTCTAATTCACCCCTCCACTTT. Its translation: CASSTATQSNSPLHF.

CDR3 sequence: CASREGRGIKNQPQHF. In DNA form, the CDR3 reads TGCGCCAGCAGGGAGGGACGCGGGATAAAGAATCAGCCCCAGCATTTT. The V call is TRBV10-1, the J call TRBJ1-5; weak D call: TRBD1 (5 bases). The V end was cut by 6 bases, the J end by 4 bases, with 19 bases between. Germline V lookup: CDR1 WNHNN, CDR2 SYGVQD (reference sequence). The CDR3 has 16 amino acids.

This rearrangement joins TRBV27 to TRBJ2-2; 9 nucleotides match TRBD2. The germline gives CDR1 MNHEY, CDR2 SMNVEV (reference sequence). CDR3 length: 15 residues. V was pared by 6 bases and J by 3 bases, with 5 bases of the junction left unmatched. The CDR3 sequence is CASRTGLAYTGELFF. Here the CDR3 DNA reads TGTGCCAGCAGAACGGGACTAGCTTACACCGGGGAGCTGTTTTTT.

The rearrangement uses TRBV18 and TRBJ1-2; TRBD1 is a possible D gene (5 bases). Germline loops: CDR1 KGHSH, CDR2 LQKENI. Trimming took 5 bases from V and 10 from J, leaving 11 bases between them. The CDR3 has 11 residues. In DNA, the CDR3 is TGTGCCAGCTCATCGACAGAATTCTACACCTTC. The encoded protein is CASSSTEFYTF.

This clonotype came up a few times. V gene TRBV27 combines with J gene TRBJ2-1; perhaps TRBD2 as D (5 bases). CDR3 length equals 13 residues. Trimming pared 7 bases from V and 2 bases from J, leaving 9 bases between. CDR1 and CDR2 (germline): MNHEY, SMNVEV (reference sequence). The CDR3 DNA is TGTGCCAGCATTGACGGGACCTACAATGAGCAGTTCTTC. This encodes CASIDGTYNEQFF.

This clonotype was seen many times. The chain uses TRBV20-1 and TRBJ2-1, with D unresolved. CDR1 is DFQATT and CDR2 is SNEGSKA in the germline V gene (reference sequence). V was clipped by 6 bases and J by 4 bases, with 7 bases between them. The CDR3 covers 11 residues. CDR3 amino acids: CSATRYNEQFF. The CDR3, as DNA: TGCAGTGCCACCCGTTACAATGAGCAGTTCTTC.

This clonotype was observed at least ten times. The rearrangement uses TRBV6-5 and TRBJ2-2; TRBD1 or TRBD2 may be the D gene (5 bases each). This CDR3 is built from 15 residues. Between the trimmed V and J ends, which lost 2 bases and 5 bases, there was a span of 12 bases. Germline loops: CDR1 MNHEY, CDR2 SVGAGI. DNA of the CDR3: TGTGCCAGCAGTTACCTGGGGGTAGAGACCGGGGAGCTGTTTTTT. Translation: CASSYLGVETGELFF.